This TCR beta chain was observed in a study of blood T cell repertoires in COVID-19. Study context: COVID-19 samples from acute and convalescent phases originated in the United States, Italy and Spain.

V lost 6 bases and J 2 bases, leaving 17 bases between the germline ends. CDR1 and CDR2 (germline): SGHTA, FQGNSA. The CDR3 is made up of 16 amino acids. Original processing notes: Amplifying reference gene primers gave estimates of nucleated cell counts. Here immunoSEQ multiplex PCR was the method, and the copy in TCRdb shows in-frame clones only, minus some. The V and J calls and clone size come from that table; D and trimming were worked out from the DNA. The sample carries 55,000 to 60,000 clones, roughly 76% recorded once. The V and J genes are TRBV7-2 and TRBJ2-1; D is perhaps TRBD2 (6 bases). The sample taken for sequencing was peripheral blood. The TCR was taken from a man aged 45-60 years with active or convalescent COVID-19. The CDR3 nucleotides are TGTGCCAGCAGGTCTTTTGAGGGAGGAGCCTACAATGAGCAGTTCTTC. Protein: CASRSFEGGAYNEQFF.